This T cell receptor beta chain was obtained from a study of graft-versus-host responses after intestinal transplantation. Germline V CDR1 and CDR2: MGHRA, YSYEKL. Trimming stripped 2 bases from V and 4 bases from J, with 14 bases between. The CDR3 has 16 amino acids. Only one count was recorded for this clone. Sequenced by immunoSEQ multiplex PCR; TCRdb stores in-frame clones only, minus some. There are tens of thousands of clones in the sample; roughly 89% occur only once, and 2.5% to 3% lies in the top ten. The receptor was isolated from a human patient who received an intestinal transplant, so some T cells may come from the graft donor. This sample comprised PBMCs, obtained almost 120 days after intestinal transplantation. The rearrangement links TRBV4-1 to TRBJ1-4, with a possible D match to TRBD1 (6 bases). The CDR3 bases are TGCGCCAGCAGCCAACGAGAACAGGGCCATAATGAAAAACTGTTTTTT. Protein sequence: CASSQREQGHNEKLFF.